This passage covers 17 T cell receptor beta chains from one sample sequenced in a study of OX40 agonist ivuxolimab in advanced cancers. Clones were read by immunoSEQ multiplex PCR, and TCRdb kept only the in-frame ones, dropping some. Here the sample spans 80,000 to 85,000 clones, about 82% being singletons. The sequences come from CD4+ or CD8+ T cells sorted from blood, collected in a trial of the OX40 agonist ivuxolimab. These receptors were collected from an adult with an advanced solid tumor such as melanoma, head and neck, liver or kidney cancer.

The V and J genes are TRBV14 and TRBJ2-1; D unclear. The CDR3 has 16 amino acids. Germline V gives CDR1 SGHDN, CDR2 FVKESK. V lost 0 bases to trimming and J lost 0 bases, with 9 bases between them. The CDR3 reads CASSQDGMGSYNEQFF. CDR3 sequence (DNA): TGTGCCAGCAGCCAAGATGGGATGGGCTCCTACAATGAGCAGTTCTTC.

V usage is TRBV2 and J usage is TRBJ1-2; D unresolved. The CDR3 is 15 amino acids. The germline gives CDR1 SNHLY, CDR2 FYNNEI. The V and J ends lost 0 bases and 1 base respectively, with 9 bases between them. The CDR3 region has the DNA TGTGCCAGCAGTGAAGCGCTTCTCCTTAACTATGGCTACACCTTC. Translated, it gives CASSEALLLNYGYTF.

The chain links TRBV4-2 to TRBJ2-7; 10 positions match TRBD2. After removal of 0 bases from V and 2 bases from J, the junction contained 1 base not matched to a gene. CDR1 and CDR2 (germline): LGHNA, YNFKEQ. The CDR3 is 15 residues long. As DNA, the CDR3 is TGTGCCAGCAGCCAAGAACTAGCGGGACCCTACGAGCAGTACTTC. Protein: CASSQELAGPYEQYF.

V and J are TRBV5-1 and TRBJ2-5; unclear D gene. Between the trimmed V and J ends, which lost 4 bases and 0 bases, there was a span of 4 bases. Looked up from germline, CDR1 is SGHRS and CDR2 is YFSETQ. This CDR3 is 12 amino acids long. As DNA, the CDR3 is TGCGCCAGCAGCGCCAACCAAGAGACCCAGTACTTC. This encodes CASSANQETQYF.

This clone was detected only a few times. V usage is TRBV25-1 and J usage is TRBJ1-2; 8 nucleotides agree with TRBD1. This CDR3 has 13 residues. J gave up 7 bases and V 5 bases, and 6 bases lay outside the gene matches. Germline V gene lookup returns CDR1 MGHDK and CDR2 SYGVNS. In DNA form, the CDR3 reads TGTGCCAGCAGTCGGGGCAGGGGGCGTGGCTACACCTTC. This codes for CASSRGRGRGYTF.

The chain carries TRBV6-6 and TRBJ1-1; D is possibly TRBD1 (6 bases). The CDR3 is made up of 14 amino acids. V shed 2 bases and J shed 7 bases, with 14 bases lying between them. The germline V gene has CDR1 MNHNY and CDR2 SVGAGI (reference sequence). CDR3 residues: CASSYVGAGDEAFF. CDR3 nucleotides: TGTGCCAGCAGTTACGTCGGGGCAGGGGATGAAGCTTTCTTT.

The CDR3 region is CASSRLGTGHYEAFF. CDR3 DNA: TGTGCCAGCAGCCGGCTTGGGACAGGGCATTATGAAGCTTTCTTT. The chain has TRBV14 and TRBJ1-1; 9 nucleotides align to TRBD1. Germline CDR1 and CDR2: SGHDN and FVKESK. This CDR3 comprises 15 residues. J lost 7 bases, V lost 4 bases, and 10 bases had no gene match.

J is TRBJ2-7 and V is TRBV4-1; maybe TRBD2 (5 bases). The V gene lost 1 base and the J gene lost 0 bases, with 13 bases spanning the gap. Germline CDR1 reads MGHRA; CDR2 reads YSYEKL. This CDR3 is 16 amino acids long. The CDR3 loop is CASSQAPGLSSYEQYF. The CDR3 DNA reads as TGCGCCAGCAGCCAAGCCCCCGGACTGAGCTCCTACGAGCAGTACTTC.

The rearrangement joins TRBV15 to TRBJ2-7, with unresolved D. The CDR3 spans 15 residues. Trimming removed 5 bases at V and 0 bases at J, with 14 bases between. Germline V gene sequence: CDR1 LNHNV, CDR2 YYDKDF (reference sequence). The CDR3 nucleotides read TGTGCCACCAGCCGTGGACGCGACAACTCCTACGAGCAGTACTTC. Its protein is CATSRGRDNSYEQYF.

The table lists this clone with many counts. The chain is built from TRBV7-9 and TRBJ1-2; D is perhaps TRBD1 (5 bases). Germline V gene lookup returns CDR1 SEHNR and CDR2 FQNEAQ (reference sequence). The length of the CDR3 is 15 residues. The V end was cut by 2 bases, the J end by 1 base, with 11 bases between. DNA of the CDR3: TGTGCCAGCAGCTTAATTGGGGACCTTAACTATGGCTACACCTTC. This translates into CASSLIGDLNYGYTF. The full variable domain, in which reference TRBV7-9 and TRBJ1-2 provide the parts outside the CDR3, is DTGVSQNPRHKITKRGQNVTFRCDPISEHNRLYWYRQTLGQGPEFLTYFQNEAQLEKSRLLSDRFSAERPKGSFSTLEIQRTEQGDSAMYLCASSLIGDLNYGYTFGSGTRLTVV.

This clone was seen a single time. V gene TRBV30 combines with J gene TRBJ1-6, with D perhaps matching TRBD1 (6 bases). The length of the CDR3 is 19 residues. The ends were cut back, 0 bases at V and 3 bases at J, with 21 bases in the middle. Germline V gene lookup returns CDR1 GTSNPN and CDR2 SVGIG (reference sequence). The CDR3 nucleotides read TGTGCCTGGAGTGTATCCCTTATCACAGGGATTGGCTATAATTCACCCCTCCACTTT. Translation gives CAWSVSLITGIGYNSPLHF.

The CDR3 region has the DNA TGTGCCACCAGCAGAGCTGGGCACAGGGGGAGCGAGCAGTACTTC. This gives the protein CATSRAGHRGSEQYF. This chain uses TRBV15 with TRBJ2-7; TRBD1 agrees at 8 bases. The CDR3 is 15 residues long. J was trimmed by 6 bases and V by 1 base; bases with no gene match: 8. Germline loops: CDR1 LNHNV, CDR2 YYDKDF (reference sequence).

The chain couples TRBV7-7 to TRBJ2-1; 7 positions agree with TRBD2. Germline assignment: CDR1 SSHAT and CDR2 FNYEAQ (reference sequence). The CDR3 extends over 14 amino acids. This chain's CDR3 is CASAEGGPSNEQFF. CDR3 DNA sequence: TGTGCTAGCGCGGAGGGAGGGCCCTCTAATGAGCAGTTCTTC.

The chain joins TRBV4-1 to TRBJ2-7; 10 bases map to TRBD2. The trim removed 0 bases at V and 4 bases at J, leaving 3 bases unmatched. The CDR3 totals 15 residues. CDR1 and CDR2 (germline): MGHRA, YSYEKL. CDR3 bases: TGCGCCAGCAGCCAAGATCTAGCGGGGGCATACGAGCAGTACTTC. It encodes CASSQDLAGAYEQYF.

The chain links TRBV2 to TRBJ2-1; 12 nucleotides match TRBD1. V shed 4 bases, J shed 8 bases, and the junction held 6 bases outside the gene matches. CDR1 SNHLY and CDR2 FYNNEI come from the germline V gene. The CDR3 covers 15 residues. The CDR3 region is CASSVGTGGRYEQFF. As DNA, the CDR3 is TGTGCCAGCAGTGTTGGGACAGGGGGCAGGTATGAGCAGTTCTTC.

This chain joins TRBV21-1 and TRBJ2-5; no DNA check was done on the table's D call, TRBD1. TRBV21-1 is designated a pseudogene. There are 15 residues in the CDR3. The chain's CDR3 is CASSKVRGPQETQYF. The DNA for the CDR3 is TGTGCCAGCAGCAAAGTTAGGGGGCCCCAAGAGACCCAGTACTTC.

V is TRBV5-5 and J is TRBJ2-3; possibly TRBD2 for D (5 bases). This CDR3 region has 18 residues. CDR1 and CDR2 (germline): SGHKS, YYEKEE (reference sequence). Trimming stripped 4 bases from V and 3 bases from J, with 24 bases between. CDR3 nucleotides: TGTGCCAGCAGCCCTCTTGTGGGAGCTGGGGTCGGGACAGATACGCAGTATTTT. It yields the protein CASSPLVGAGVGTDTQYF.